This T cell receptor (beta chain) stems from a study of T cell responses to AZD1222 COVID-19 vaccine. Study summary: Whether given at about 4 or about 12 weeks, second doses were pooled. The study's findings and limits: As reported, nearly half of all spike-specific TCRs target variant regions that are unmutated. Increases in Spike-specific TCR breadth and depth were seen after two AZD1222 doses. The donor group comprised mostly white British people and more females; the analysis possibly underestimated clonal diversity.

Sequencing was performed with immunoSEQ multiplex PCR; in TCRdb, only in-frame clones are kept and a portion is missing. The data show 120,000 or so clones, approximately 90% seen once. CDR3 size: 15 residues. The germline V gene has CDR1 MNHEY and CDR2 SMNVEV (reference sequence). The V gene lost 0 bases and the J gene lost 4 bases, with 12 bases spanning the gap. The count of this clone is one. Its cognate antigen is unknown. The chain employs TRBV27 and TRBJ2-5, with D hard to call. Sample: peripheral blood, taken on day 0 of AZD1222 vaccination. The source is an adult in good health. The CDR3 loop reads CASSLSGGLVETQYF. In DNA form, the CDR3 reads TGTGCCAGCAGTTTATCGGGTGGGCTGGTAGAGACCCAGTACTTC.